This record looks at one T cell receptor beta chain sequence and its context. This entry is derived from a study of blood T cell repertoires in COVID-19. The wider study: Material from acute and convalescent COVID-19 was sourced from the United States, Italy and Spain. PBMCs, B-cell-depleted T cells, or T cells were the source of the cDNA or gDNA that made up the material.

J lost 2 bases, V lost 3 bases, and 8 bases had no gene match. The V gene's germline CDR1 is SNHLY and CDR2 FYNNEI. CDR3 length equals 17 residues. Per the study methods: Amplifying reference gene primers gave estimates of nucleated cell counts. TCRdb's copy holds only in-frame clones and misses some; the assay was immunoSEQ multiplex PCR. The V and J calls and the clone size are those of that table, but D and trimming were determined from the DNA. The profile covers hundreds of thousands of clones, with 70% to 85% appearing a single time and 1.9% taken by the ten largest. This receptor was obtained from a woman older than 75 with acute or convalescent COVID-19. Specimen: peripheral blood. The chain carries TRBV2 and TRBJ2-1; 9 nucleotides line up with TRBD2. CDR3 sequence: CASSDRKRGDPYNEQFF. CDR3 DNA sequence: TGTGCCAGCAGTGATCGGAAGCGGGGGGACCCCTACAATGAGCAGTTCTTC.